A selection of T cell receptor beta chains follows, all from one sample in a study of T cells in Graves' hyperthyroidism and ophthalmopathy. TCRdb re-analysed the multiplex PCR reads in MiXCR, keeping a single row per CDR3 protein. The profile shows under 450,000 distinct CDR3 sequences, 15% to 17% of them singletons. Sequencing used blood. The receptors come from a young woman with Graves' hyperthyroidism. Each CDR3 is given with its conserved first and last residue. Each record gives: V gene, D gene, J gene, clone size, CDR3 DNA, CDR3 protein. D genes are given only for firm matches. Where a row states a size, it is once, few, many or the class of an expanded clone; other rows omit it.

TRBV15	TRBD1	TRBJ2-3	few	TGTGCCACCAGCAGATACAGGGGATCTTACACAGATACGCAGTATTTT	CATSRYRGSYTDTQYF
TRBV29-1	TRBD1	TRBJ1-2	many	TGCAGCGTGGATGATAGACAGGGCTATGGCTACACCTTC	CSVDDRQGYGYTF
TRBV5-4	TRBD2	TRBJ2-1	.	TGTGCCAGCAGCCGAGCGGGGGGAAATTCTCACAATGAGCAGTTCTTC	CASSRAGGNSHNEQFF
TRBV28	.	TRBJ2-7	many	TGTGCCAGCCGTGGGGGAGCCTACGAGCAGTACTTC	CASRGGAYEQYF
TRBV5-1	TRBD1	TRBJ1-1	many	TGCGCCAGCAGCCCGGACAGGGGGGACACTGAAGCTTTCTTT	CASSPDRGDTEAFF
TRBV6-1	TRBD1	TRBJ1-2	.	TGTGCCAGCAGTCAAAGACAGGGAGGTGGCTACACCTTC	CASSQRQGGGYTF
TRBV6-6	.	TRBJ2-2	few	TGTGCCAGCAGTTACGACAGAAACACCGGGGAGCTGTTTTTT	CASSYDRNTGELFF
TRBV3-1	TRBD1	TRBJ1-2	many	TGTGCCAGCAGCCTAACCGACAGGGCCGAAGGCTACACCTTC	CASSLTDRAEGYTF
TRBV12-3/TRBV12-4	.	TRBJ2-7	.	TGTGCCAGCAGCCCGAAACAGGGAGCATGGAGACTTCGCAACGAGCAGTACTTC	CASSPKQGAWRLRNEQYF
TRBV19	.	TRBJ2-7	many	TGTGCCAGTAGTCGTCAGGCCACTACCACCTACGAGCAGTACTTC	CASSRQATTTYEQYF
TRBV19	.	TRBJ2-6	once	TGTGCCAGTAGTATCCTCTTCAAAAGCTCTGGGGCCAACGTCCTGACTTTC	CASSILFKSSGANVLTF
TRBV4-1	.	TRBJ1-2	many	TGCGCCAGCAGCCAAGTCCTGGACTATGGCTACACCTTC	CASSQVLDYGYTF
TRBV5-5	.	TRBJ2-1	few	TGTGCCAGCAGCTTGTATCAGGGGCCCTACGAGCAGTTCTTC	CASSLYQGPYEQFF
TRBV5-1	TRBD2	TRBJ2-3	many	TGCGCCAGCAGCCTTAGCGGGGGCCAGCAAGATACGCAGTATTTT	CASSLSGGQQDTQYF
TRBV12-3/TRBV12-4	.	TRBJ1-2	many	TGTGCCAGCAGTGCGGGAAGGGGACGGAACTATGGCTACACCTTC	CASSAGRGRNYGYTF
TRBV28	.	TRBJ1-1	many	TGTGCCAGCAAAATTGGGGGGGGGAGCACTGAAGCTTTCTTT	CASKIGGGSTEAFF
TRBV19	.	TRBJ1-5	.	TGTGCCAGTAGTATAGCTTCCGGGGGCCGCAATCAGCCCCAGCATTTT	CASSIASGGRNQPQHF
TRBV7-3	.	TRBJ1-1	.	TGTGCCAGCAGCGTCCTGGAGAGGGGCGGAACGACTACTGAAGCTTTCTTT	CASSVLERGGTTTEAFF
TRBV12-3/TRBV12-4	.	TRBJ2-2	many	TGTGCCAGCAGTTTTCCAGCCGGGGAGCTGTTTTTT	CASSFPAGELFF
TRBV9	.	TRBJ1-2	few	TGTGCCAGCAGCGTATTAGAACAGAACTATGGCTACACCTTC	CASSVLEQNYGYTF
TRBV2	TRBD1	TRBJ2-5	.	TGTGCCAGCAGCGTAGGATTGAGGGACAGGGGTAGCGAGACCCAGTACTTC	CASSVGLRDRGSETQYF
TRBV7-9	TRBD1	TRBJ2-4	.	TGTGCCAGCAGCCATTCCGGGACAGGGGTTGGGGGATTTCAGTACTTC	CASSHSGTGVGGFQYF
TRBV10-3	TRBD1	TRBJ2-3	many	TGTGCCATCAGCACGACAGGGCGTAGCACAGATACGCAGTATTTT	CAISTTGRSTDTQYF
TRBV10-3	TRBD1	TRBJ1-1	few	TGTGCCATCAGTCCGGGACAGGGTCACACTGAAGCTTTCTTT	CAISPGQGHTEAFF
TRBV12-5	.	TRBJ1-1	many	TGTGCTAGTGTCGGGGCGAACACTGAAGCTTTCTTT	CASVGANTEAFF
TRBV28	.	TRBJ1-6	.	TGTGCCAGCAGTATCGGGACGGTGAATTCACCCCTCCACTTT	CASSIGTVNSPLHF
TRBV20-1	.	TRBJ2-7	many	TGCAGTGTAGACCGAGCCTACGAGCAGTACTTC	CSVDRAYEQYF
TRBV15	TRBD2	TRBJ2-3	many	TGTGCCACCAGCAGAGTACTAGCGGGAGTAAAAGGGGTTACGCAGTATTTT	CATSRVLAGVKGVTQYF
TRBV20-1	.	TRBJ2-3	many	TGCAGTGCTAGCTGGCAGGTCCCAGATACGCAGTATTTT	CSASWQVPDTQYF
TRBV18	TRBD2	TRBJ2-1	.	TGTGCCAGCTCACGTATTAGCGGGAGGGCCCTAAATGAGCAGTTCTTC	CASSRISGRALNEQFF
TRBV11-3	.	TRBJ2-7	many	TGTGCCAGACAGGGCACTGGTAGGGACGAACCAAACGTTTACGAGCAGTACTTC	CARQGTGRDEPNVYEQYF
TRBV7-2	.	TRBJ1-1	many	TGTGCCAGCCAACAGGGTCCTGAAGCTTTCTTT	CASQQGPEAFF
TRBV6-2/TRBV6-3	.	TRBJ1-5	many	TGTGCCAGCAGTTACTCGGTCAACCCACCCCAGCCCCAGCATTTT	CASSYSVNPPQPQHF